This TCR beta chain was identified during a study of CD8 T cells in Susac syndrome. CDR1 and CDR2 from the germline V gene are MNHEY and SVGAGI. Trimming cost V 6 bases and J 4 bases, with 9 bases left between them. This CDR3 has 12 residues. TCR beta was sequenced from blood CD8+ and CD4+ T cells. Negative isolation was used for CD8+ and CD4+ T cells, and FACS enrichment was applied to TEMRA cells. An amount of RNA that ranged from roughly 0.45 to 1 ug was reverse transcribed with random hexamers. Coverage of TCR beta CDR3 amplification by immunoSEQ multiplex PCR extended to 54 Vbeta and 13 Jbeta. MiXCR was run by TCRdb on the immunoSEQ multiplex PCR reads, yielding one entry per CDR3 protein. Seen here are about 210,000 distinct CDR3 sequences, roughly 96% observed once, and the top ten hold about 0.088%.

This TCR came from a human donor with multiple sclerosis. This chain connects TRBV6-5 to TRBJ1-2; perhaps TRBD1 as D (6 bases). Material: CD4+ T cells from PBMCs. The CDR3 loop is CASRDSSYGYTF. The CDR3 DNA follows: TGTGCCAGCAGGGACAGTTCCTATGGCTACACCTTC.